One and the same sample provided the 23 T cell receptor beta chains below, sequenced in a study of blood T cell repertoires in COVID-19. Clones were sequenced by immunoSEQ multiplex PCR, and TCRdb holds only the in-frame ones, with some missing. This table has about 260,000 clones, about 87% appearing once. The sequenced material came from PBMCs or T cells enriched from blood (not recorded which). These receptors all stem from a woman aged 40 to 50 who had been exposed to COVID-19.

V gene TRBV30 combines with J gene TRBJ2-5; the match to TRBD1 covers 8 bases. CDR1 and CDR2 (germline): GTSNPN, SVGIG (reference sequence). With V trimmed by 3 bases and J by 0 bases, 9 bases remained unmatched. The CDR3 covers 16 residues. CDR3 sequence reads: CAWSATGQGYQETQYF. As DNA, the CDR3 is TGTGCCTGGAGCGCGACTGGACAGGGTTACCAAGAGACCCAGTACTTC.

The CDR3 nucleotides are TGTGCCAGCACCTCAGGGGGTACCTATAATTCACCCCTCCACTTT. Protein: CASTSGGTYNSPLHF. The rearrangement links TRBV5-4 to TRBJ1-6; 7 bases map to TRBD1. This CDR3 comprises 15 residues. The trim removed 6 bases at V and 2 bases at J, leaving 5 bases unmatched. Germline loops: CDR1 SGHNT, CDR2 YYREEE (reference sequence).

This clone has a handful of counts. The J gene is TRBJ2-7, the V gene TRBV28, with D unresolved. V lost 3 bases, J lost 6 bases, and 6 bases lay in between. CDR1 and CDR2 (germline): MDHEN, SYDVKM. The CDR3 sequence is 11 residues long. In DNA form, the CDR3 reads TGTGCCAGCAGTTTCTTGAGCGAGCAGTACTTC. Its translation: CASSFLSEQYF.

V and J are TRBV29-1 and TRBJ1-2, with a weak D call TRBD1 (6 bases). From germline, CDR1 is SQVTM and CDR2 ANQGSEA. Trimming stripped 6 bases from V and 8 bases from J, with 19 bases between. This CDR3 is 13 amino acids long. This CDR3 is CSVPNLQGRGYTF. CDR3 nucleotide sequence: TGCAGCGTGCCCAACCTTCAGGGGAGAGGCTACACCTTC.

The chain links TRBV2 to TRBJ1-1; D is unresolved. Germline V gene data show CDR1 as SNHLY and CDR2 as FYNNEI. Trimming shortened V by 4 bases and J by 1 base, and 10 bases separated the two germline ends. The length of the CDR3 is 14 residues. CDR3 protein: CASSVWATNTEAFF. In nucleotides, the CDR3 is TGTGCCAGCAGTGTTTGGGCCACGAACACTGAAGCTTTCTTT.

V is TRBV19 and J is TRBJ1-4, with D possibly matching TRBD1 (5 bases). V was shortened by 2 bases and J by 6 bases, with 13 bases between the two germline ends. Germline CDR1 reads LNHDA; CDR2 reads SQIVND (reference sequence). The CDR3 runs 15 residues. CDR3: CASSIRGLGDEKLFF. For the CDR3, the DNA is TGTGCCAGTAGTATAAGGGGTCTAGGGGATGAAAAACTGTTTTTT.

For this clone: The sample has other DNA sequences that encode this CDR3 too. As DNA, the CDR3 is TGTGCCAGCAGCCAAGGACAGGGAAACACCATATATTTT. Protein product: CASSQGQGNTIYF. The rearrangement uses TRBV3-1 (or the pseudogene TRBV3-2) and TRBJ1-3; tentative D call: TRBD1 (5 bases). The germline V gene has CDR1 LGHDT and CDR2 YNNKEL (reference sequence). Trimming took 1 base from V and 4 from J, leaving 5 bases between them. This CDR3 is built from 13 residues.

This chain links TRBV7-6 with TRBJ1-4, with 9 bases that match TRBD1. The CDR3 has 14 amino acids. Losses at the gene ends were 6 bases for V and 5 bases for J; bases not matched to a gene: 4. CDR1 and CDR2 (germline): SGHVS, FNYEAQ. CDR3 loop: CASSPTGGNEKLFF. CDR3 in DNA: TGTGCCAGCAGTCCTACAGGGGGCAATGAAAAACTGTTTTTT.

This sequence joins TRBV6-5 and TRBJ1-6; no firm D call. The V end lost 3 bases, the J end lost 10 bases, and 16 bases lay between the germline ends. This CDR3 region has 15 residues. Germline CDR1 MNHEY, CDR2 SVGAGI. The CDR3 sequence is CASSYSTGFGSPLHF. The CDR3, as DNA: TGTGCCAGCAGTTATTCGACCGGGTTTGGCTCACCCCTCCACTTT.

This clone appeared a few times. This chain uses TRBV27 with TRBJ1-5, with a possible D match to TRBD1 (6 bases). The V gene's germline CDR1 is MNHEY and CDR2 SMNVEV (reference sequence). The ends were cut back, 5 bases at V and 6 bases at J, with 23 bases in the middle. The CDR3 has 17 residues. CDR3 residues: CASSQQGIPLVAQPQHF. CDR3 DNA sequence: TGTGCCAGCAGTCAACAGGGAATCCCTCTAGTCGCTCAGCCCCAGCATTTT.

V and J are TRBV14 and TRBJ1-1; weak D call: TRBD1 (5 bases). With 4 bases removed from V and 4 bases from J, the gap between germline ends came to 13 bases. The CDR3 runs to 14 residues. Per the germline V gene, CDR1 is SGHDN and CDR2 is FVKESK. CDR3 protein: CASSPRQKITEAFF. The CDR3 coding sequence is TGTGCCAGCAGCCCACGACAGAAAATCACTGAAGCTTTCTTT.

The chain joins TRBV6-2 or TRBV6-3 to TRBJ2-1; D gene unclear. This CDR3 region has 11 residues. Germline-derived CDR1 and CDR2 are MNHEY and SVGEGT. V shed 5 bases and J shed 8 bases, with 7 bases lying between them. CDR3 region: CASSDSYEQFF. The CDR3 DNA reads TGTGCCAGCAGTGATAGCTATGAGCAGTTCTTC.

The chain combines TRBV25-1 with TRBJ2-2; TRBD2 agrees at 7 bases. Germline V gives CDR1 MGHDK, CDR2 SYGVNS. The CDR3 length is 13 residues. Trimming removed 6 bases from V and 7 bases from J; junction bases left unmatched: 5. The CDR3 DNA sequence: TGTGCCAGCAGGGGGAGGGCGGTCGGGGAGCTGTTTTTT. This encodes CASRGRAVGELFF.

The chain carries TRBV9 and TRBJ2-1; D might be TRBD2 (5 bases). This CDR3 is 15 amino acids long. CDR1 and CDR2 from the germline V gene are SGDLS and YYNGEE. Trimming cost V 3 bases and J 0 bases, with 10 bases left between them. The CDR3 loop reads CASSAPGYSYNEQFF. DNA for the CDR3: TGTGCCAGCAGCGCACCGGGATACTCCTACAATGAGCAGTTCTTC.

This clone was counted between two and nine times. CDR3 sequence reads: CASSLGIAPDTQYF. The CDR3 DNA is TGTGCCAGCAGCTTGGGTATCGCGCCAGATACGCAGTATTTT. The chain has TRBV5-4 and TRBJ2-3; D gene uncertain. The ends were cut back, 0 bases at V and 4 bases at J, with 9 bases in the middle. The CDR3 sequence is 14 residues long. Germline V gives CDR1 SGHNT, CDR2 YYREEE (reference sequence).

V usage is TRBV2 and J usage is TRBJ1-1, with D hard to call. Trimming cost V 6 bases and J 0 bases, with 11 bases left between them. CDR3 size: 14 residues. Germline V gene lookup returns CDR1 SNHLY and CDR2 FYNNEI. CDR3 DNA: TGTGCCAGCAGATCGAACACCCTGAACACTGAAGCTTTCTTT. Translated, it gives CASRSNTLNTEAFF.

This clone was recorded a few times. This chain links TRBV5-4 with TRBJ2-3; possibly TRBD2 for D (7 bases). Germline V gives CDR1 SGHNT, CDR2 YYREEE (reference sequence). Trimming took 4 bases from V and 3 from J, leaving 18 bases between them. The CDR3 covers 16 residues. CDR3 DNA: TGTGCCAGCAGCACGGGAGGCGGGGGCAGGACAGATACGCAGTATTTT. It specifies CASSTGGGGRTDTQYF. Filled out from reference TRBV5-4 and TRBJ2-3, the complete variable domain reads ETGVTQSPTHLIKTRGQQVTLRCSSQSGHNTVSWYQQALGQGPQFIFQYYREEENGRGNFPPRFSGLQFPNYSSELNVNALELDDSALYLCASSTGGGGRTDTQYFGPGTRLTVL.

This clone has just one count. The gene calls are TRBV6-2 or TRBV6-3 and TRBJ2-7, with D possibly matching TRBD2 (6 bases). The CDR3 covers 13 residues. V lost 5 bases to trimming and J lost 3 bases, with 11 bases between them. Germline V gene sequence: CDR1 MNHEY, CDR2 SVGEGT. Here the CDR3 DNA reads TGTGCCAGCAGTCTGCAGGGAGGCTACGAGCAGTACGTC. It specifies CASSLQGGYEQYV.

The chain joins TRBV7-3 to TRBJ2-3; tentative D call: TRBD1 (5 bases). This CDR3 has 12 residues. Germline CDR1 SGHTA, CDR2 FQGTGA. V was trimmed by 5 bases and J by 6 bases, leaving 9 bases between them. The CDR3 DNA is TGTGCCAGCAGCCAGGGTGGTGATACGCAGTATTTT. It yields the protein CASSQGGDTQYF.

V gene TRBV9 combines with J gene TRBJ1-5; 7 bases map to TRBD1. This CDR3 is 15 amino acids long. From germline, CDR1 is SGDLS and CDR2 YYNGEE. The V and J ends lost 0 bases and 6 bases, in that order; junction bases with no gene match: 6. The CDR3, as DNA: TGTGCCAGCAGCGTAGGAGGGGGCGCCGGTCAGCCCCAGCATTTT. It yields the protein CASSVGGGAGQPQHF.

The rearrangement links TRBV28 to TRBJ1-1; 7 bases are shared with TRBD1. Trimming removed 1 base from V and 6 bases from J; junction bases left unmatched: 2. The CDR3 sequence is 13 residues long. The germline CDR1 and CDR2 sequences are MDHEN and SYDVKM. CDR3 protein: CASSLYGQAEAFF. The CDR3 DNA follows: TGTGCCAGCAGTTTATATGGACAGGCTGAAGCTTTCTTT.

This clone was recorded a few times. Within the sample, other DNA sequences also encode this same CDR3. The J gene is TRBJ1-5, the V gene TRBV5-1, with D perhaps matching TRBD1 (5 bases). This CDR3 comprises 14 residues. Germline V gene sequence: CDR1 SGHRS, CDR2 YFSETQ. Trimming cost V 0 bases and J 2 bases, with 6 bases left between them. This chain's CDR3 is CASSLEGGNQPQHF. As DNA, the CDR3 is TGCGCCAGCAGCTTGGAAGGGGGCAATCAGCCCCAGCATTTT.

J is TRBJ2-7 and V is TRBV14, with 7 bases that match TRBD1. The germline V gene encodes CDR1 SGHDN and CDR2 FVKESK. The CDR3 totals 16 residues. V was clipped by 4 bases and J by 6 bases; unmatched bases: 15. CDR3 DNA: TGTGCCAGCAGCCTACCACCGGGACAGACCCCCATCGAGCAGTACTTC. It is translated as CASSLPPGQTPIEQYF. Looking up the rest from reference TRBV14 and TRBJ2-7 gives the full variable domain: EAGVTQFPSHSVIEKGQTVTLRCDPISGHDNLYWYRRVMGKEIKFLLHFVKESKQDESGMPNNRFLAERTGGTYSTLKVQPAELEDSGVYFCASSLPPGQTPIEQYFGPGTRLTVT.